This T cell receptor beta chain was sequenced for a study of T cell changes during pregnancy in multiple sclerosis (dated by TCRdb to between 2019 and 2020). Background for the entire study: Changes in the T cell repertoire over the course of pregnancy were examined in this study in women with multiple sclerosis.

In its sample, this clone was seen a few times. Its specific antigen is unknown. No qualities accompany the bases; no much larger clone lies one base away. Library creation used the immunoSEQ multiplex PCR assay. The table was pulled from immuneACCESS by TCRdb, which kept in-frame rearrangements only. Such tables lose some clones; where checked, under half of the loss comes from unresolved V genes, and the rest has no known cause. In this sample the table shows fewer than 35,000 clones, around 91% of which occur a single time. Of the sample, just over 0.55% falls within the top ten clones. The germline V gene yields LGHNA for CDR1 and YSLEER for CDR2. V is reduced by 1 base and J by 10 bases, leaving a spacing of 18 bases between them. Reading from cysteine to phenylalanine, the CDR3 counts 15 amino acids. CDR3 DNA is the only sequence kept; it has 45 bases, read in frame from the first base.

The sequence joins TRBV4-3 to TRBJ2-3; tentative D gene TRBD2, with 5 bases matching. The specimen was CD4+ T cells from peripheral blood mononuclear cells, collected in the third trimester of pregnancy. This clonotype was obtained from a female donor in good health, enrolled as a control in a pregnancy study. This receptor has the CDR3 CASSQVGGRAGAQYF. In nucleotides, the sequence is TGCGCCAGCAGCCAAGTCGGCGGGCGGGCCGGGGCGCAGTATTTT.